This TCR beta chain derives from a study of blood T cells in healthy people across ages. Study-level points and caveats: Possibly confounding the expanded clonotype changes was the fact that donor CMV status was unknown.

Approximately 9.6 milliliters of peripheral blood were drawn from each donor into EDTA-treated tubes. Alongside a J-beta primer mix, a sample-barcoded 5' primer served in a second PCR lasting roughly 6 to 11 cycles. TCRdb called the 5' RACE reads again in MiXCR, with one record for every CDR3 protein. The sample includes 780,000 or so distinct CDR3 sequences, about 25% of them seen just once. This clonotype was recorded a few times. What it recognizes is unknown. These data were also filed under a second study, of T cells of mothers and their children. That source reports: Related and unrelated pairs show TCR recombination output that thymic selection shapes similarly.

The sample comprised blood. This TCR was recovered from a boy younger than 18 in good health.

The CDR3 spells CASRLTSTGELFF. CDR3 bases: TGTGCCAGCAGACTTACTAGCACCGGGGAGCTGTTTTTT. The V gene is TRBV7-2, the J gene TRBJ2-2, with D perhaps matching TRBD2 (5 bases). V lost 6 bases and J 4 bases, leaving 9 bases between the germline ends. Germline V gene sequence: CDR1 SGHTA, CDR2 FQGNSA. The CDR3 runs 13 residues.